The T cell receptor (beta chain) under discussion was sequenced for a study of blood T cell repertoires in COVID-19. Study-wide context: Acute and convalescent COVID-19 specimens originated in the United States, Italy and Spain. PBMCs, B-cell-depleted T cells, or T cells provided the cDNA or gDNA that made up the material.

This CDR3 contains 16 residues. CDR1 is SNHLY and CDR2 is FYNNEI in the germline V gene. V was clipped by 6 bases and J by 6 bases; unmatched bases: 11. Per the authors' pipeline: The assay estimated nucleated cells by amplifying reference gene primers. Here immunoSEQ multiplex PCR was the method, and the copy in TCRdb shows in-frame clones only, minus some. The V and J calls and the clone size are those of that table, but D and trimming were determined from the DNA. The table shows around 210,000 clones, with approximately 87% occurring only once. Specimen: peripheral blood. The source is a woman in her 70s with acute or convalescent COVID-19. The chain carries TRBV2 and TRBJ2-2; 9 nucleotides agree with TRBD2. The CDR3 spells CASSPTRLAAAGELFF. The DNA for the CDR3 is TGTGCCAGCAGCCCTACAAGACTAGCGGCTGCCGGGGAGCTGTTTTTT.